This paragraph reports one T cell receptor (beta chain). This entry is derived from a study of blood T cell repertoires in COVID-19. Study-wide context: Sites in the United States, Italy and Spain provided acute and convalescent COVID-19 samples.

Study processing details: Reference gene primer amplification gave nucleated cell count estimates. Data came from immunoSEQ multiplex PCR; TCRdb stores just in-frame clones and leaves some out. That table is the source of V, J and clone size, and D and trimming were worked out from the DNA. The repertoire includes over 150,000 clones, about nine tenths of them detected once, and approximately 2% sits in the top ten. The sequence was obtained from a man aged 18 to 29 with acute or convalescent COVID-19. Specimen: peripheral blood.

In DNA, the CDR3 is TGTGCCAGCGGGGGGGGGACAGGACCTGTATCGCATTCACCCCTCCACTTT. Protein product: CASGGGTGPVSHSPLHF. The chain has TRBV2 and TRBJ1-6; 8 bases agree with TRBD1. Losses at the gene ends were 8 bases for V and 8 bases for J; bases not matched to a gene: 17. The CDR3 has 17 amino acids. Germline values: CDR1 SNHLY, CDR2 FYNNEI.